The next 22 T cell receptor beta chains were all read from a single sample in a study of early T cells in non-severe SARS-CoV-2 infection. TCRdb used MiXCR to reprocess the 5' RACE reads, holding one entry per CDR3 protein. The repertoire includes tens of thousands of distinct CDR3 sequences, around 4.8% of them detected once, and under 8% sits in the top ten. Sequencing input: whole blood. Every receptor here comes from an adult who was a healthcare worker with PCR-confirmed SARS-CoV-2 infection or an uninfected control (not recorded which).

The sample holds many counts of this clonotype. The genes are TRBV30 and TRBJ1-1; D is possibly TRBD1 (6 bases). The CDR3 is made up of 13 amino acids. Per germline, CDR1 GTSNPN and CDR2 SVGIG (reference sequence). Trimming left V 4 bases short and J 1 base short, with 10 bases between. This CDR3 reads CAWMAGANTEAFF. The CDR3 DNA is TGTGCCTGGATGGCAGGGGCGAACACTGAAGCTTTCTTT. Full variable domain (outside the CDR3, taken from reference TRBV30 and TRBJ1-1): SQTIHQWPATLVQPVGSPLSLECTVEGTSNPNLYWYRQAAGRGLQLLFYSVGIGQISSEVPQNLSASRPQDRQFILSSKKLLLSDSGFYLCAWMAGANTEAFFGQGTRLTVV.

At least ten counts were recorded for this clonotype. V usage is TRBV7-3 and J usage is TRBJ2-5, with D perhaps matching TRBD1 (6 bases). Germline CDR1 and CDR2: SGHTA and FQGTGA. The CDR3 runs to 15 residues. Trimming removed 4 bases at V and 1 base at J, with 13 bases between. DNA for the CDR3: TGTGCCAGCAGCTCAGGGGTCGGGGTCCAAGAGACCCAGTACTTC. The encoded protein is CASSSGVGVQETQYF.

This clonotype is medium-sized within its sample. The chain recombines TRBV3-1 with TRBJ2-7; maybe TRBD2 (5 bases). The V gene's germline CDR1 is LGHDT and CDR2 YNNKEL (reference sequence). Trimming left V 0 bases short and J 12 bases short, with 15 bases between. The CDR3 runs 13 residues. The CDR3 sequence: CASSQDRGISPYF. The CDR3 coding sequence is TGTGCCAGCAGCCAAGATCGAGGGATTTCTCCGTACTTC.

This clonotype was found a few times. The chain is built from TRBV5-1 and TRBJ2-5; D remains ambiguous. V was shortened by 0 bases and J by 3 bases, with 9 bases between the two germline ends. This CDR3 is built from 14 residues. Germline V gene data show CDR1 as SGHRS and CDR2 as YFSETQ. CDR3 sequence reads: CASSLDSGEETQYF. CDR3 sequence (DNA): TGCGCCAGCAGCTTGGACTCGGGCGAAGAGACCCAGTACTTC.

The CDR3 DNA reads as TGTGCCAGCAGCTTAGCCCGGGGCGACGGGGAAGATACGCAGTATTTT. The encoded protein is CASSLARGDGEDTQYF. The chain couples TRBV7-9 to TRBJ2-3; D may match TRBD1 or TRBD2 (5 bases each). From germline, CDR1 is SEHNR and CDR2 FQNEAQ (reference sequence). The CDR3 runs 16 residues. V shed 0 bases and J shed 5 bases, with 15 bases lying between them.

This clonotype occurred many times. The chain employs TRBV20-1 and TRBJ1-2; D possibly corresponds to TRBD1 (5 bases). The CDR3 has 14 residues. Trimming took 3 bases from V and 4 from J, leaving 15 bases between them. Germline V lookup: CDR1 DFQATT, CDR2 SNEGSKA (reference sequence). This CDR3 reads CSARRRGGTYGYTF. In DNA, the CDR3 is TGCAGTGCTAGGCGCCGGGGGGGTACCTATGGCTACACCTTC.

V usage is TRBV11-2 and J usage is TRBJ2-1; D is possibly TRBD1 (5 bases). Looked up from germline, CDR1 is SGHAT and CDR2 is FQNNGV. Trimming left V 2 bases short and J 15 bases short, with 17 bases between. The CDR3 sequence is 13 residues long. CDR3 sequence (DNA): TGTGCCAGCAGCTTATTGTCAGGGATAGATTTGTTCTTC. It encodes CASSLLSGIDLFF.

This clonotype was seen repeatedly, ten times or more. The chain couples TRBV7-2 to TRBJ2-3; 12 bases are a match to TRBD2. The CDR3 totals 16 residues. Germline V gene sequence: CDR1 SGHTA, CDR2 FQGNSA. V gave up 2 bases and J gave up 3 bases; unmatched junction bases: 3. CDR3 sequence reads: CASSLLAGGRTDTQYF. In DNA form, the CDR3 reads TGTGCCAGCAGCTTACTAGCGGGGGGGCGGACAGATACGCAGTATTTT. Full variable domain (remainder filled in from reference TRBV7-2 and TRBJ2-3): GAGVSQSPSNKVTEKGKDVELRCDPISGHTALYWYRQSLGQGLEFLIYFQGNSAPDKSGLPSDRFSAERTGGSVSTLTIQRTQQEDSAVYLCASSLLAGGRTDTQYFGPGTRLTVL.

This clonotype was counted ten times or more. This chain joins TRBV7-3 and TRBJ2-2; D is tentatively TRBD1 or TRBD2 (6 bases each). CDR3 length: 16 amino acids. V was pared by 6 bases and J by 4 bases, with 18 bases between. CDR1 SGHTA and CDR2 FQGTGA come from the germline V gene. The CDR3 coding sequence is TGTGCCAGCAGATTTAGGGGGGACACCTCCACCGGGGAGCTGTTTTTT. Translating it yields CASRFRGDTSTGELFF.

This clonotype was picked up many times. The gene calls are TRBV25-1 and TRBJ2-4; D call uncertain. V shed 4 bases and J shed 8 bases, with 6 bases lying between them. Per germline, CDR1 MGHDK and CDR2 SYGVNS. The CDR3 has 11 amino acids. CDR3 DNA: TGTGCCAGCAGTGGGAATCACATTCAGTACTTC. It translates to CASSGNHIQYF.

Ten or more counts support this clonotype. For the CDR3, the DNA is TGTGCCAGCAGTTCAAACAGGGGGCAAGGGGCCAACGTCCTGACTTTC. Protein sequence: CASSSNRGQGANVLTF. This rearrangement joins TRBV6-2 or TRBV6-3 to TRBJ2-6, with 9 bases fitting TRBD1. V was clipped by 4 bases and J by 4 bases; unmatched bases: 5. This CDR3 is 16 amino acids long. From germline, CDR1 is MNHEY and CDR2 SVGEGT.

This clonotype was detected many times. The genes are TRBV5-6 and TRBJ2-7, with 9 bases identical to TRBD1. CDR3 length: 15 residues. CDR1 and CDR2 from the germline V gene are SGHDT and YYEEEE. With V trimmed by 4 bases and J by 2 bases, 7 bases remained unmatched. The CDR3 DNA is TGTGCCAGCAGCCCGAGGGGACAGGGCACCTACGAGCAGTACTTC. This encodes CASSPRGQGTYEQYF.

This clonotype showed up many times. The J gene is TRBJ2-3, the V gene TRBV20-1, with 9 bases lining up with TRBD2. Germline-derived CDR1 and CDR2 are DFQATT and SNEGSKA (reference sequence). V trimming: 6 bases; J trimming: 5 bases; junction bases outside the gene matches: 12. This CDR3 spans 15 amino acids. CDR3 amino acids: CSAPGGGGALDTQYF. CDR3 DNA sequence: TGCAGTGCCCCTGGGGGCGGGGGGGCCTTAGATACGCAGTATTTT.

This clonotype showed up many times. The CDR3 region is CASSVDRVAYF. CDR3 sequence (DNA): TGCGCCAGCAGCGTGGACAGGGTGGCGTACTTC. V is TRBV5-1 and J is TRBJ2-7; TRBD1 matches 8 bases. CDR1 and CDR2 from the germline V gene are SGHRS and YFSETQ. The CDR3 length is 11 residues. Trimming cost V 4 bases and J 12 bases; bases outside gene matches: 6.

This clonotype was detected many times. The chain employs TRBV9 and TRBJ2-3; 7 nucleotides align to TRBD2. There are 16 residues in the CDR3. V shed 0 bases and J 0 bases; nucleotides not matched to a gene: 4. Germline-derived CDR1 and CDR2 are SGDLS and YYNGEE. CDR3 residues: CASSVVSGRSTDTQYF. In DNA, the CDR3 is TGTGCCAGCAGCGTAGTGTCCGGGAGGAGCACAGATACGCAGTATTTT.

The chain combines TRBV19 with TRBJ2-7; D possibly uses TRBD1 or TRBD2 (5 bases each). This CDR3 has 15 amino acids. Per germline, CDR1 LNHDA and CDR2 SQIVND (reference sequence). V lost 7 bases to trimming and J lost 7 bases, with 23 bases between them. CDR3 region: CASTTHGGTMAEQYF. DNA of the CDR3: TGTGCCAGTACGACCCATGGGGGAACCATGGCAGAGCAGTACTTC.

This clonotype was observed at least ten times. This chain links TRBV15 with TRBJ2-3; tentative D call: TRBD1 (5 bases). This CDR3 is 12 amino acids long. CDR1 LNHNV and CDR2 YYDKDF come from the germline V gene (reference sequence). Trimming pared 5 bases from V and 6 bases from J, leaving 9 bases between. DNA of the CDR3: TGTGCCACCAGCTCCAAGGGGGATACGCAGTATTTT. Amino acids: CATSSKGDTQYF.

This clonotype was picked up many times. The rearrangement joins TRBV7-9 to TRBJ1-1, with D unresolved. CDR1 and CDR2 (germline): SEHNR, FQNEAQ (reference sequence). The CDR3 is made up of 14 amino acids. The germline V and J ends were trimmed by 0 bases and 0 bases, with 5 bases remaining between them. The CDR3 spells CASSLAPLNTEAFF. In DNA form, the CDR3 reads TGTGCCAGCAGCTTAGCCCCTTTGAACACTGAAGCTTTCTTT.

This clonotype was counted many times. V gene TRBV23-1 combines with J gene TRBJ1-5; weak D call: TRBD1 (6 bases). TRBV23-1 is noted as an ORF with a role that remains uncertain. This CDR3 contains 16 residues. Trimming removed 0 bases at V and 6 bases at J, with 15 bases between. The CDR3: CASSQSRVTGTQPQHF. In nucleotides, the CDR3 is TGCGCCAGCAGTCAATCGCGGGTTACAGGGACTCAGCCCCAGCATTTT.

In its sample, this clonotype was seen a few times. J is TRBJ1-2 and V is TRBV19, with a possible D match to TRBD1 (6 bases). The CDR3 is made up of 13 amino acids. Germline loops: CDR1 LNHDA, CDR2 SQIVND (reference sequence). V lost 7 bases, J lost 8 bases, and 17 bases lay in between. The CDR3 here is CASNIGQPGGYTF. CDR3 nucleotide sequence: TGTGCCAGTAATATCGGACAGCCGGGGGGCTACACCTTC.

This clonotype was seen many times. The chain employs TRBV30 and TRBJ1-1; 9 bases agree with TRBD1. The trim removed 1 base at V and 1 base at J, leaving 1 base unmatched. The CDR3 runs 14 residues. CDR1 and CDR2 from the germline V gene are GTSNPN and SVGIG (reference sequence). CDR3 region: CAWSAGQGNTEAFF. CDR3 bases: TGTGCCTGGAGTGCGGGACAGGGGAACACTGAAGCTTTCTTT.

Ten or more counts support this clonotype. J is TRBJ1-6 and V is TRBV6-1; D is uncertain. This CDR3 is built from 13 residues. Germline V CDR1 and CDR2: MNHNS, SASEGT. V was shortened by 2 bases and J by 6 bases, with 5 bases between the two germline ends. CDR3 region: CASSEQFNSPLHF. CDR3 sequence (DNA): TGTGCCAGCAGTGAACAGTTTAATTCACCCCTCCACTTT.